Listed below are T cell receptor beta chains from one sample, sequenced in a study of CD8+ T cells in alopecia areata. Assay: immunoSEQ multiplex PCR; the TCRdb copy retains only in-frame clones and omits some. Among hundreds of thousands of clones listed, about 60% were seen once. Sample: CD4+ T cells sorted from blood, taken at week 0. All receptors come from a human donor with alopecia areata. The CDR3 runs from the conserved cysteine through the conserved F or W. The order of the fields is clone size, J gene, D gene, V gene, CDR3 DNA, CDR3 protein. A D gene is named only where the DNA matches it firmly. Clone size is stated in some rows and not others, as once, few, many or a class when expanded.

clone_size: NA
j_call: TRBJ1-3
d_call: NA
v_call: TRBV27
cdr3_nt: TGTGCCAGCAGCCTAGGGGCGGAGGAGAGAAACACCATATATTTT
cdr3_aa: CASSLGAEERNTIYF

clone_size: NA
j_call: TRBJ1-2
d_call: NA
v_call: TRBV21-1
cdr3_nt: TGTGCCAGCACTAACACCACAGAGAACTATGGCTACACCTTC
cdr3_aa: CASTNTTENYGYTF

clone_size: NA
j_call: TRBJ2-5
d_call: TRBD2
v_call: TRBV29-1
cdr3_nt: TGCAGCGTTGACAATCCGGGACTAGGTCGAGAGACCCAGTACTTC
cdr3_aa: CSVDNPGLGRETQYF

clone_size: NA
j_call: TRBJ1-1
d_call: TRBD1
v_call: TRBV30
cdr3_nt: TGTGCCTGGAATAGGGGCGGGACAGCCACTGAAGCTTTCTTT
cdr3_aa: CAWNRGGTATEAFF

clone_size: NA
j_call: TRBJ1-2
d_call: TRBD1
v_call: TRBV30
cdr3_nt: TGTGCCTGGAGTATGAGACAGGGATATGGCTACACCTTC
cdr3_aa: CAWSMRQGYGYTF

clone_size: NA
j_call: TRBJ2-1
d_call: NA
v_call: TRBV30
cdr3_nt: TGTGCCTGGAGCGAACAACTAGGGAGTGAGCAGTTCTTC
cdr3_aa: CAWSEQLGSEQFF

clone_size: NA
j_call: TRBJ2-1
d_call: NA
v_call: TRBV5-1
cdr3_nt: TGCGCCAGCAGCTCGGGCGGTAGCTCCTACAATGAGCAGTTCTTC
cdr3_aa: CASSSGGSSYNEQFF

clone_size: NA
j_call: TRBJ1-2
d_call: NA
v_call: TRBV30
cdr3_nt: TGTGCCTGGAGACCCTCAGGGATTCACGGCTACACCTTC
cdr3_aa: CAWRPSGIHGYTF

clone_size: NA
j_call: TRBJ2-7
d_call: NA
v_call: TRBV11-2
cdr3_nt: TGTGCCAGCAGCTTTAACAGGTTCTACGAGCAGTACTTC
cdr3_aa: CASSFNRFYEQYF

clone_size: NA
j_call: TRBJ2-3
d_call: NA
v_call: TRBV29-1
cdr3_nt: TGCAGCGTTGTTTGGGGGCCCGCAGATACGCAGTATTTT
cdr3_aa: CSVVWGPADTQYF

clone_size: once
j_call: TRBJ2-4
d_call: NA
v_call: TRBV15
cdr3_nt: TGTGCCACCAGCAGGGGGGCCAAAAACATTCAGTACTTC
cdr3_aa: CATSRGAKNIQYF

clone_size: few
j_call: TRBJ2-6
d_call: NA
v_call: TRBV7-9
cdr3_nt: TGTGCCAGCAGCACCAGGACCACCGGGGCCAACGTCCTGACTTTC
cdr3_aa: CASSTRTTGANVLTF

clone_size: NA
j_call: TRBJ2-5
d_call: TRBD2
v_call: TRBV5-1
cdr3_nt: TGCGCCAGCAGCCCTGGGTCTAGCGGGAGGTCGGAGACCCAGTACTTC
cdr3_aa: CASSPGSSGRSETQYF

clone_size: NA
j_call: TRBJ2-7
d_call: TRBD1
v_call: TRBV5-4
cdr3_nt: TGTGCCAGCAGCCGGATACCGGGACAGGGGGCAGGAGAGCAGTACTTC
cdr3_aa: CASSRIPGQGAGEQYF

clone_size: NA
j_call: TRBJ2-7
d_call: NA
v_call: TRBV29-1
cdr3_nt: TGCAGCGTTGAGGTGACAGGCGCGTCCTACGAGCAGTACTTC
cdr3_aa: CSVEVTGASYEQYF

clone_size: NA
j_call: TRBJ1-5
d_call: NA
v_call: TRBV5-6
cdr3_nt: TGTGCCAGCAGTTACGGGGGAGTGGCAAATCAGCCCCAGCATTTT
cdr3_aa: CASSYGGVANQPQHF

clone_size: few
j_call: TRBJ2-3
d_call: NA
v_call: TRBV21-1
cdr3_nt: TGTGCCAGCAGCAAACCTACTCCTAGCGTCATGCGCACAGATACGCAGTATTTT
cdr3_aa: CASSKPTPSVMRTDTQYF

clone_size: NA
j_call: TRBJ1-1
d_call: NA
v_call: TRBV5-1
cdr3_nt: TGCGCCAGCAGCTTCCAGGTAGGGGGTGAAACTGAAGCTTTCTTT
cdr3_aa: CASSFQVGGETEAFF

clone_size: NA
j_call: TRBJ2-7
d_call: NA
v_call: TRBV10-3
cdr3_nt: TGTGCCATCAGAGATACAACGGACAGTAACGAGCAGTACTTC
cdr3_aa: CAIRDTTDSNEQYF

clone_size: NA
j_call: TRBJ2-6
d_call: NA
v_call: TRBV5-4
cdr3_nt: TGTGCCAGCAGCTTGGACGTCAACTCTGGGGCCAACGTCCTGACTTTC
cdr3_aa: CASSLDVNSGANVLTF

clone_size: many
j_call: TRBJ2-1
d_call: TRBD2
v_call: TRBV11-2
cdr3_nt: TGTGCCAGCAGCTTAACTGGACTAGCGATAAATGAGCAGTTCTTC
cdr3_aa: CASSLTGLAINEQFF

clone_size: NA
j_call: TRBJ1-3
d_call: NA
v_call: TRBV29-1
cdr3_nt: TGCAGCGTCGTACAGGACTTGGGAGGAAACACCATATATTTT
cdr3_aa: CSVVQDLGGNTIYF

clone_size: NA
j_call: TRBJ1-5
d_call: NA
v_call: TRBV5-6
cdr3_nt: TGTGCCAGCAGCCTCCGGGCCGATGTGCCCCAGCATTTT
cdr3_aa: CASSLRADVPQHF